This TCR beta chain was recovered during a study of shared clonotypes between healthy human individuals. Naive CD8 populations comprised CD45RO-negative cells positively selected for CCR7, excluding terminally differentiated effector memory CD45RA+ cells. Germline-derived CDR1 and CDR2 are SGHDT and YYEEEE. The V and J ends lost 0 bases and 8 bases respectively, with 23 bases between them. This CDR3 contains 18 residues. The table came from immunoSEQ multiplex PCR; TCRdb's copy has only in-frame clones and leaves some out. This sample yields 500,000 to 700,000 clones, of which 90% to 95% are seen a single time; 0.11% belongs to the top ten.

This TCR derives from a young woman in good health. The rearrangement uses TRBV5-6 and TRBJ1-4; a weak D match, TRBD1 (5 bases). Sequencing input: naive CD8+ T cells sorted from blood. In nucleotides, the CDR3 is TGTGCCAGCAGCTTGGCCGAGGGCAGGGCCCCTGTCTACGAAAAACTGTTTTTT. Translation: CASSLAEGRAPVYEKLFF.